Below, 2 T cell receptor beta chains from the same sample are listed, as sequenced in a study of cytomegalovirus exposure and HLA in healthy donors. 60 Vbeta and 13 Jbeta primers were used in PCR. Method: immunoSEQ multiplex PCR; TCRdb's copy keeps in-frame clones and lacks some. The table lists approximately 150,000 clones, approximately 78% of them singletons. Sequences were obtained from PBMCs. These receptors were obtained from a woman aged 45-59 years in good health and CMV-seropositive.

The J gene is TRBJ2-1, the V gene TRBV4-2; 9 bases fit TRBD2. In germline, CDR1 is LGHNA, CDR2 YNFKEQ. The trim removed 7 bases at V and 9 bases at J, leaving 16 bases unmatched. There are 16 residues in the CDR3. Written as DNA, the CDR3 is TGTGCCAGCAACCGCATGGGGGCGGGGGGGCCAGGTGAGCAGTTCTTC. Protein sequence: CASNRMGAGGPGEQFF.

The rearrangement uses TRBV20-1 and TRBJ1-5; no reliable D call. V lost 0 bases to trimming and J lost 11 bases, with 8 bases between them. The CDR3 loop spans 11 amino acids. Germline values: CDR1 DFQATT, CDR2 SNEGSKA (reference sequence). The CDR3 DNA reads as TGCAGTGCTAGAGATCGGAGGGCCCAGCATTTT. This gives the protein CSARDRRAQHF.